What follows are 28 T cell receptor beta chains derived from one specimen sequenced in a study of OX40 agonist ivuxolimab in advanced cancers. Clones were read by immunoSEQ multiplex PCR, and TCRdb kept only the in-frame ones, dropping some. The table records roughly 72,000 clones, roughly nine tenths of them present only once. This specimen consisted of CD4+ or CD8+ T cells sorted from blood, obtained in a trial of the OX40 agonist ivuxolimab. The receptors were sampled from an adult with an advanced solid tumor such as melanoma, head and neck, liver or kidney cancer.

Relative to its sample, this clone is medium-sized. V usage is TRBV7-6 and J usage is TRBJ2-7; 13 bases line up with TRBD2. CDR3 length: 16 residues. V was clipped by 3 bases and J by 3 bases; unmatched bases: 5. CDR1 is SGHVS, CDR2 FNYEAQ, per germline. This chain's CDR3 is CASSFKGTSGIYEQYF. The CDR3 region has the DNA TGTGCCAGCAGCTTTAAAGGGACTAGCGGGATCTACGAGCAGTACTTC. The entire variable domain, with the rest obtained from reference TRBV7-6 and TRBJ2-7, is as follows: GAGVSQSPRYKVTKRGQDVALRCDPISGHVSLYWYRQALGQGPEFLTYFNYEAQQDKSGLPNDRFSAERPEGSISTLTIQRTEQRDSAMYRCASSFKGTSGIYEQYFGPGTRLTVT.

The CDR3 reads CASSVTSARGTDTQYF. Written as DNA, the CDR3 is TGTGCCAGCAGCGTAACTAGCGCCAGAGGCACAGATACGCAGTATTTT. This chain links TRBV9 with TRBJ2-3; 7 bases map to TRBD2. Germline lookup yields CDR1 SGDLS and CDR2 YYNGEE. The CDR3 has 16 amino acids. V lost 1 base, J lost 1 base, and 6 bases stayed unmatched.

This clone has only a few counts. The chain joins TRBV13 to TRBJ1-1; a weak D match, TRBD1 (5 bases). Germline CDR1 is PRHDT and CDR2 is FYEKMQ (reference sequence). This CDR3 has 13 amino acids. V was clipped by 4 bases and J by 5 bases, with 11 bases between them. The CDR3 nucleotides are TGTGCCAGCAGCTCAGATGGGGGAACTGAAGCTTTCTTT. As protein: CASSSDGGTEAFF.

This chain uses TRBV4-1 with TRBJ2-5; 7 bases match TRBD2. CDR3 length: 15 amino acids. Germline V CDR1 and CDR2: MGHRA, YSYEKL. V was clipped by 4 bases and J by 5 bases; unmatched bases: 10. CDR3 residues: CASSRPLARPETQYF. The CDR3 bases are TGCGCCAGCAGCCGTCCACTAGCGAGGCCCGAGACCCAGTACTTC.

Comment on this clone: This specimen includes other DNA sequences encoding the same CDR3. The CDR3 loop reads CASSSQETQYF. The CDR3 DNA follows: TGTGCCAGCAGCAGCCAAGAGACCCAGTACTTC. V gene TRBV2 combines with J gene TRBJ2-5; D not certain. This CDR3 is built from 11 residues. Trimming removed 6 bases at V and 1 base at J, with 3 bases between. CDR1 is SNHLY and CDR2 is FYNNEI in the germline V gene.

This clone was picked up one time. The genes are TRBV2 and TRBJ1-5, with D maybe TRBD1 (6 bases). CDR1 and CDR2 (germline): SNHLY, FYNNEI. V gave up 5 bases and J gave up 1 base, with 15 bases separating them. The CDR3 sequence is 16 residues long. This CDR3 is CASSTQGSQSNQPQHF. The CDR3 DNA reads as TGTGCCAGCAGTACACAGGGAAGTCAAAGCAATCAGCCCCAGCATTTT.

The V gene is TRBV6-1, the J gene TRBJ2-2; D could derive from TRBD1 or TRBD2 (6 bases each). The CDR3 covers 11 residues. The V end was cut by 10 bases, the J end by 15 bases, with 18 bases between. CDR1 and CDR2 (germline): MNHNS, SASEGT. The CDR3 coding sequence is TGTGCCATCTACGGGGGCCTGAAAATGTTTTTT. Translating it yields CAIYGGLKMFF.

The CDR3 sequence: CSVDLLVDTQYF. CDR3 nucleotide sequence: TGCAGCGTTGATCTTTTGGTAGATACGCAGTATTTT. The chain carries TRBV29-1 and TRBJ2-3, with D unresolved. Germline assignment: CDR1 SQVTM and CDR2 ANQGSEA. The CDR3 runs 12 residues. The V and J ends lost 3 bases and 5 bases respectively, with 9 bases between them.

This sequence joins TRBV10-3 and TRBJ1-4; 7 nucleotides match TRBD1. The germline CDR1 and CDR2 sequences are ENHRY and SYGVKD. The CDR3 consists of 14 residues. V lost 10 bases and J lost 3; bases outside the gene matches: 8. The chain's CDR3 is CATRAGTANEKLFF. The CDR3 bases are TGTGCCACCAGGGCCGGGACAGCTAATGAAAAACTGTTTTTT.

V and J are TRBV7-3 and TRBJ2-3; D unclear. Germline CDR1 is SGHTA and CDR2 is FQGTGA. This CDR3 contains 14 residues. Deletions cut 0 bases from V and 0 bases from J, with 4 bases between. This CDR3 reads CASSLTSSTDTQYF. DNA for the CDR3: TGTGCCAGCAGCTTAACGAGCAGCACAGATACGCAGTATTTT.

The chain combines TRBV7-3 with TRBJ2-2; TRBD2 matches at 7 bases. V was pared by 6 bases and J by 3 bases, with 7 bases of the junction left unmatched. The CDR3 sequence is 15 residues long. From germline, CDR1 is SGHTA and CDR2 FQGTGA. Here the CDR3 DNA reads TGTGCCAGCAGAGTAGCGGGCGCCTACACCGGGGAGCTGTTTTTT. This encodes CASRVAGAYTGELFF.

This chain links TRBV18 with TRBJ2-5, with 12 bases identical to TRBD1. The CDR3 length is 15 residues. Germline V gene data show CDR1 as KGHSH and CDR2 as LQKENI. V was pared by 4 bases and J by 6 bases, with 6 bases of the junction left unmatched. CDR3 sequence: CASSRGTGGMKTQYF. CDR3 nucleotide sequence: TGTGCCAGCTCACGGGGGACAGGGGGCATGAAGACCCAGTACTTC.

The CDR3 coding sequence is TGTGCCAGTCGATTGTTTGGGGGTGGGACCTTTGGCTACACCTTC. Protein product: CASRLFGGGTFGYTF. The genes are TRBV7-2 and TRBJ1-2; TRBD1 might be the D (5 bases). Deletions cut 9 bases from V and 7 bases from J, with 24 bases between. Germline V gene lookup returns CDR1 SGHTA and CDR2 FQGNSA. CDR3 length: 15 residues.

The rearrangement joins TRBV29-1 to TRBJ2-2; D is unclear. Germline-derived CDR1 and CDR2 are SQVTM and ANQGSEA. This CDR3 is built from 14 residues. Trimming pared 5 bases from V and 5 bases from J, leaving 15 bases between. CDR3 sequence (DNA): TGCAGCGTTAAACGGGCCTCCCGGACCGGGGAGCTGTTTTTT. Protein sequence: CSVKRASRTGELFF.

The chain joins TRBV7-6 to TRBJ2-1; weak D call: TRBD1 (6 bases). Germline values: CDR1 SGHVS, CDR2 FNYEAQ. Trimming took 3 bases from V and 9 from J, leaving 21 bases between them. The CDR3 has 16 amino acids. CDR3 DNA sequence: TGTGCCAGCAGCTTGACGCCTAGTAAAGGGGGAACTGAGCAGTTCTTC. It yields the protein CASSLTPSKGGTEQFF.

The chain joins TRBV27 to TRBJ2-7; D is uncertain. Germline values: CDR1 MNHEY, CDR2 SMNVEV (reference sequence). V dropped 3 bases and J dropped 1 base, with 7 bases sitting between them. The CDR3 loop spans 13 amino acids. The CDR3 reads CASSFGQSYEQYF. DNA for the CDR3: TGTGCCAGCAGTTTTGGCCAGTCCTACGAGCAGTACTTC.

This clone has just a few counts. The chain couples TRBV29-1 to TRBJ1-1; TRBD1 matches at 10 bases. Looked up from germline, CDR1 is SQVTM and CDR2 is ANQGSEA. Trimming took 4 bases from V and 5 from J; bases not matched to a gene: 4. The CDR3 is made up of 13 amino acids. CDR3 nucleotides: TGCAGCGTTGGACAGGGGGCTGAGACTGAAGCTTTCTTT. This translates into CSVGQGAETEAFF. Combining the CDR3 with reference TRBV29-1 and TRBJ1-1 gives the whole variable domain SAVISQKPSRDICQRGTSLTIQCQVDSQVTMMFWYRQQPGQSLTLIATANQGSEATYESGFVIDKFPISRPNLTFSTLTVSNMSPEDSSIYLCSVGQGAETEAFFGQGTRLTVV.

The V call is TRBV9, the J call TRBJ1-2; D may be TRBD1 (6 bases). V was pared by 3 bases and J by 4 bases, with 16 bases between. CDR3 length equals 15 residues. Germline CDR1 reads SGDLS; CDR2 reads YYNGEE. The CDR3 nucleotides read TGTGCCAGCAGCGAGACCCAGACAGGACGCTATGGCTACACCTTC. Its protein is CASSETQTGRYGYTF.

DNA of the CDR3: TGTGCCAGCAGCTTTGGGGCAGGGCGAGGGGATCAGCCCCAGCATTTT. This codes for CASSFGAGRGDQPQHF. The genes are TRBV28 and TRBJ1-5; tentatively, D is TRBD1 (5 bases). Germline loops: CDR1 MDHEN, CDR2 SYDVKM. The CDR3 loop spans 16 amino acids. The germline V and J ends were trimmed by 6 bases and 5 bases, with 20 bases remaining between them.

The chain has TRBV19 and TRBJ2-5; D uncertain. Germline V CDR1 and CDR2: LNHDA, SQIVND (reference sequence). There are 16 residues in the CDR3. V was cut by 4 bases and J by 2 bases, with 17 bases left in between. CDR3 sequence (DNA): TGTGCCAGTAGTAGGGTGGGCAGAACATTTCAAGAGACCCAGTACTTC. Its protein is CASSRVGRTFQETQYF.

V is TRBV28 and J is TRBJ1-1, with 9 bases identical to TRBD1. Germline V CDR1 and CDR2: MDHEN, SYDVKM. Germline trimming cut 5 bases from V and 0 bases from J; bases unmatched to any gene: 7. The CDR3 is 16 amino acids. CDR3 amino acids: CASSTQGQGLNTEAFF. The CDR3 nucleotides are TGTGCCAGCAGTACACAGGGACAGGGCTTGAACACTGAAGCTTTCTTT.

The V call is TRBV29-1, the J call TRBJ1-2; no clear D gene. CDR1 and CDR2 from the germline V gene are SQVTM and ANQGSEA. The CDR3 sequence is 13 residues long. The CDR3 here is CSASKATNYGYTF. As DNA, the CDR3 is TGCAGTGCCTCAAAGGCCACCAACTATGGCTACACCTTC.

V and J are TRBV6-5 and TRBJ2-1; 10 bases line up with TRBD2. The V segment lost 5 bases and the J segment 12 bases; nucleotides outside the gene matches: 4. The CDR3 extends over 12 amino acids. CDR1 is MNHEY and CDR2 is SVGAGI in the germline V gene. The CDR3: CASSPLAGVQFF. CDR3 bases: TGTGCCAGCAGTCCCCTAGCGGGAGTGCAGTTCTTC.

The chain employs TRBV11-2 and TRBJ2-5, with D perhaps matching TRBD1 (6 bases). Germline CDR1 SGHAT, CDR2 FQNNGV. Trimming stripped 3 bases from V and 5 bases from J, with 10 bases between. The CDR3 is 13 residues long. This CDR3 reads CASSLYREETQYF. The CDR3 region has the DNA TGTGCCAGCAGCTTGTACAGGGAGGAGACCCAGTACTTC.

V gene TRBV11-2 combines with J gene TRBJ2-7; 8 bases match TRBD1. Germline trimming cut 5 bases from V and 3 bases from J; bases unmatched to any gene: 6. The CDR3 covers 14 residues. Germline V gene lookup returns CDR1 SGHAT and CDR2 FQNNGV. The DNA of the CDR3 is TGTGCCAGCAGCAAAGGACAGGGAAGCTACGAGCAGTACTTC. Translated: CASSKGQGSYEQYF.

This chain links TRBV6-1 with TRBJ1-5; no clear D gene. The CDR3 length is 14 residues. Trimming pared 1 base from V and 4 bases from J, leaving 8 bases between. CDR1 MNHNS and CDR2 SASEGT come from the germline V gene. The CDR3, as DNA: TGTGCCAGCAGTGAAGTTTCAAGGAATCAGCCCCAGCATTTT. Its translation: CASSEVSRNQPQHF.

CDR3 bases: TGCGCCAGCAGCCTGCCGCGGGGGGGCTCGGATGAGCAGTTCTTC. Its protein product is CASSLPRGGSDEQFF. The chain is built from TRBV5-1 and TRBJ2-1; 9 positions match TRBD2. Germline trimming cut 4 bases from V and 8 bases from J; bases unmatched to any gene: 10. Germline CDR1 SGHRS, CDR2 YFSETQ. The CDR3 has 15 residues.

The chain has TRBV6-6 and TRBJ1-4; perhaps TRBD1 as D (5 bases). The germline gives CDR1 MNHNY, CDR2 SVGAGI (reference sequence). This CDR3 contains 13 residues. The germline V and J ends were trimmed by 6 bases and 5 bases, with 10 bases remaining between them. This CDR3 is CASRNGGNEKLFF. The DNA of the CDR3 is TGTGCCAGCAGAAACGGGGGGAATGAAAAACTGTTTTTT.